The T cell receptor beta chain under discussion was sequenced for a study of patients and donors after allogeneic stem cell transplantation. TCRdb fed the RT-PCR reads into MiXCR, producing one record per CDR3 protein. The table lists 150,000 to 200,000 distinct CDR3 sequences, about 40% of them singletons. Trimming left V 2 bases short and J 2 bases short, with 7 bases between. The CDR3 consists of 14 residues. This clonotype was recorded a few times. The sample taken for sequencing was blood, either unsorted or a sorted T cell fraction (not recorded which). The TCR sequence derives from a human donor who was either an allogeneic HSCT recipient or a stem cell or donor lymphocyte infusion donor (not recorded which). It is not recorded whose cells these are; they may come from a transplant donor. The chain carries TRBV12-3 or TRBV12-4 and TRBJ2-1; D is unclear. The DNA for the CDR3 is TGTGCCAGCAGTTTAATGGCAACCTACAATGAGCAGTTCTTC. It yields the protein CASSLMATYNEQFF.